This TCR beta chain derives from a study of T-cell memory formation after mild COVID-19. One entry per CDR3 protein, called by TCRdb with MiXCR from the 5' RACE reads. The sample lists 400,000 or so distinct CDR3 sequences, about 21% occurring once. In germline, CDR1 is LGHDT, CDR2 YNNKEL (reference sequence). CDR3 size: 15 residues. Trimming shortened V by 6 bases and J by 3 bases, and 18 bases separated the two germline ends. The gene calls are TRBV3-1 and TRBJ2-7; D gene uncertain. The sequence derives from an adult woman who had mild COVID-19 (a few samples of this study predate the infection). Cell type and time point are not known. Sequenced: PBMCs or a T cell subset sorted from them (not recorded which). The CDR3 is CASSRLSGPNYEQYF. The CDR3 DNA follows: TGTGCCAGCAGTCGCTTAAGTGGACCAAACTACGAGCAGTACTTC.